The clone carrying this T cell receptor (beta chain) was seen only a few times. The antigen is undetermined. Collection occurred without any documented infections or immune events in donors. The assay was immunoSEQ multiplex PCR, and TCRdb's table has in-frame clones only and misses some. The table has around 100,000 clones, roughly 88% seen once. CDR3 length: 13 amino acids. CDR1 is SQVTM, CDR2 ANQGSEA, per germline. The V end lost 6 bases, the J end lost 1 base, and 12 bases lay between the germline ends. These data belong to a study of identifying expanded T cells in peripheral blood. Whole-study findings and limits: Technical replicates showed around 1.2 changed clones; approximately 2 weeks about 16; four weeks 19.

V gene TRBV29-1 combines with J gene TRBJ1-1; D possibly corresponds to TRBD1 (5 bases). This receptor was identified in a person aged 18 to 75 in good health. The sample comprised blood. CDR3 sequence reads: CSVLRAKNTEAFF. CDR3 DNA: TGCAGCGTACTCAGGGCGAAGAACACTGAAGCTTTCTTT.